What follows describes a single TCR beta chain. The cDNA was synthesized by 5'RACE incorporating 10-nucleotide random UMIs. The output of every sequencing run, over 160 million TCR-beta sequences, came from 15-18 subjects. TCRdb itself ran the 5' RACE reads through MiXCR, one entry per CDR3 protein. This table has 55,000 to 70,000 distinct CDR3 sequences, more than 9.5% appearing once. Looked up from germline, CDR1 is MGHRA and CDR2 is YSYEKL. V lost 2 bases to trimming and J lost 1 base, with 19 bases between them. This CDR3 contains 18 residues. The sample is drawn from a study of neurological immune-mediated disorders.

The chain has TRBV4-1 and TRBJ2-3; tentatively, D is TRBD2 (5 bases). The sequenced sample was PBMCs. This TCR derives from a man in his fifties or sixties in good health. In DNA form, the CDR3 reads TGCGCCAGCAGCCAACGGTTTAGGGTAGCGATTGGCACAGATACGCAGTATTTT. It codes for CASSQRFRVAIGTDTQYF.